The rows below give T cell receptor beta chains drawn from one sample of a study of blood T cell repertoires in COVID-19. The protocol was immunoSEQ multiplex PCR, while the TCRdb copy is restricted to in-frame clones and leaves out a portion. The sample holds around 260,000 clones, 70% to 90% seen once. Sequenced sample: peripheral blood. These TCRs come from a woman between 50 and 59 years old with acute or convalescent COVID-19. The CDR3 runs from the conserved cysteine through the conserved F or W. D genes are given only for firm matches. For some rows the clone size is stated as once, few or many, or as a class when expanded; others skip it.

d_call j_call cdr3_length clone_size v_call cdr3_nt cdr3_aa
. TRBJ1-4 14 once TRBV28 TGTGCCAGCACCCGACAGTCGTTGAATGAAAAACTGTTTTTT CASTRQSLNEKLFF
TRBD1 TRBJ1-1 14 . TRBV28 TGTGCCAGCAGTCCAGGGGGGATGAACACTGAAGCTTTCTTT CASSPGGMNTEAFF
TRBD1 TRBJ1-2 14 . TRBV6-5 TGTGCCAGCAGTCGCGGACAGGGTGCCTATGGCTACACCTTC CASSRGQGAYGYTF
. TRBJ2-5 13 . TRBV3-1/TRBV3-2 TGTGCCAGCCGTGGCAGGGCATGGGCGACCCAGTACTTC CASRGRAWATQYF
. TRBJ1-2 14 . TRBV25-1 TGTGCCAGCAGTGAATATTTCGCGCCCTATGGCTACACCTTC CASSEYFAPYGYTF
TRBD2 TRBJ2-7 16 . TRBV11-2 TGTGCCAGCAGGTCCGGGACTAGCGGGGACTACTACGAGCAGTACTTC CASRSGTSGDYYEQYF
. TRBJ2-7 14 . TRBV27 TGTGCCAGCAGTTTGATGGCGGGTTCCTACGAGCAGTACTTC CASSLMAGSYEQYF
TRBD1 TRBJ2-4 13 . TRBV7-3 TGTGCCAGCAGCGTTGGACAGGGAAACATTCAGTACTTC CASSVGQGNIQYF
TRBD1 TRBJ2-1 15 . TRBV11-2 TGTGCCAGCAGCTGGGACAGGGGGTCCTACAATGAGCAGTTCTTC CASSWDRGSYNEQFF
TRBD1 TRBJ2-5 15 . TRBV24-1 TGTGCCACCAGTTTTACAGGGGCCGGGGCAGAGACCCAGTACTTC CATSFTGAGAETQYF
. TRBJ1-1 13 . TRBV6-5 TGTGCCAGCAGTCGGACAGTCCTCACTGAAGCTTTCTTT CASSRTVLTEAFF
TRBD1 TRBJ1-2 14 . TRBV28 TGTGCCAGCAGTTCCATCAGGGGGCATTATGGCTACACCTTC CASSSIRGHYGYTF
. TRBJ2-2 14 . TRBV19 TGTGCCAGTAGTATACAGACTAGTTCCGGGGAGCTGTTTTTT CASSIQTSSGELFF
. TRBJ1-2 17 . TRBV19 TGTGCCAGTAGTGAAGGTTTAGGGGACTCCAGGATTTATGGCTACACCTTC CASSEGLGDSRIYGYTF
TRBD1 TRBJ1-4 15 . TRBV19 TGTGCCAGTAGTGCCGACAGGGTTAGTGATGAAAAACTGTTTTTT CASSADRVSDEKLFF
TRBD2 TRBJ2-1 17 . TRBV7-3 TGTGCCAGCAGCTCAGGACACGGGACTAGCGGTAACAATGAGCAGTTCTTC CASSSGHGTSGNNEQFF
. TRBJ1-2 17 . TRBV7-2 TGTGCCAGCAGCTTAGTGGAAAGCGGGAAGGGGATCTATGGCTACACCTTC CASSLVESGKGIYGYTF
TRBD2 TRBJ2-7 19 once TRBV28 TGTGCCAGCAGTGGAAATCCCCCCCTAGCGGGAGTTCTTTCCTACGAGCAGTACTTC CASSGNPPLAGVLSYEQYF
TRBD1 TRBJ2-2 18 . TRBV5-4 TGTGCCAGCAGCCGAGGGGGTCGAGGACAGGGGAACACCGGGGAGCTGTTTTTT CASSRGGRGQGNTGELFF
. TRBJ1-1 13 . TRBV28 TGTGCCAGCAGTTATCCACAGAACACTGAAGCTTTCTTT CASSYPQNTEAFF
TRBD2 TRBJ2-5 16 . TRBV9 TGTGCCAGCAGCGGGGGGCGACTAGCGGGAAAGGAGACCCAGTACTTC CASSGGRLAGKETQYF
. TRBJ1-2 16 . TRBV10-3 TGTGCCATCAGTTTGGGGATTCAAACAGGGAGGGGAGGCTACACCTTC CAISLGIQTGRGGYTF
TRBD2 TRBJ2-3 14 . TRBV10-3 TGTGCCATCAGTGGCCTAGCGGGAACAGATACGCAGTATTTT CAISGLAGTDTQYF
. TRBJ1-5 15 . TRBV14 TGTGCCAGCAGCCATTCACGAGTTAGCAATCAGCCCCAGCATTTT CASSHSRVSNQPQHF
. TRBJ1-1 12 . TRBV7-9 TGTGCCAGCAGCTTAGGCGGGGCTGAAGCTTTCTTT CASSLGGAEAFF
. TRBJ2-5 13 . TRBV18 TGTGCCAGCTTAAAATTAGGGAGAGAGACCCAGTACTTC CASLKLGRETQYF
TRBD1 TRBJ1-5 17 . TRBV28 TGTGCCAGCAGTTTAACGTGGACAGGGGATCGCAATCAGCCCCAGCATTTT CASSLTWTGDRNQPQHF
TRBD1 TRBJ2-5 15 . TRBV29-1 TGCAGCGTCGCCGTTGGGACAGGGACGGGGGAGACCCAGTACTTC CSVAVGTGTGETQYF
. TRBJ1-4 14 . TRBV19 TGTGCCAGTAGTATCGACCAGGGTGGTGAAAAACTGTTTTTT CASSIDQGGEKLFF
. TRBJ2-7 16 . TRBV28 TGTGCCAGCAGTACTCTTTACCCCGACTTCTCCTACGAGCAGTACTTC CASSTLYPDFSYEQYF
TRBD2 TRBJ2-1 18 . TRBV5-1 TGCGCCAGCAGCTTATCTAGCGGGAGGACCACCTCCTACAATGAGCAGTTCTTC CASSLSSGRTTSYNEQFF
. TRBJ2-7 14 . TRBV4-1 TGCGCCAGCAGCCGAGTACCCCGGAGTGGCGAGCAGTACTTC CASSRVPRSGEQYF
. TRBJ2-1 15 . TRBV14 TGTGCCAGCAGCGTCCACAGGGGGGGATACAATGAGCAGTTCTTC CASSVHRGGYNEQFF
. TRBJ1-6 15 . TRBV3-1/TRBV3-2 TGTGCCAGCAGCCCCTCTTTGTTCTATAATTCACCCCTCCACTTT CASSPSLFYNSPLHF
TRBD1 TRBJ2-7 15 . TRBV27 TGTGCCAGCAGTCCAGTGGAGACAGGGGCCTGGGAGCAGTACTTC CASSPVETGAWEQYF
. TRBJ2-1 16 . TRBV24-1 TGTGCCACCAGTGGCGCTAGCGCTAGCTCCTACAATGAGCAGTTCTTC CATSGASASSYNEQFF
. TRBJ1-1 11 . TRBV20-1 TGCAGTGCTAGAGTGAGGACTGAAGCTTTCTTT CSARVRTEAFF
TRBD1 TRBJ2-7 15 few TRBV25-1 TGTGCCAGCAGTGAATGGGCAGGGGGAAGATACGAGCAGTACTTC CASSEWAGGRYEQYF
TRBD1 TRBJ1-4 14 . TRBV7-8 TGTGCCAGCAGACGGGACAGAACTAATGAAAAACTGTTTTTT CASRRDRTNEKLFF
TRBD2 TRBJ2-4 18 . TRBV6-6 TGTGCCAGCAGTCGTCACCGAGCGGGAGGGTCCGCCAAAAACATTCAGTACTTC CASSRHRAGGSAKNIQYF
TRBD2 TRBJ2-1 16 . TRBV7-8 TGTGCCAGCAGCCCCGACGCCCTAGCGGTAGACAATGAGCAGTTCTTC CASSPDALAVDNEQFF
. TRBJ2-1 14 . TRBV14 TGTGCCAGCAGCCAAGTGTTGGAGGGAGGTGAGCAGTTCTTC CASSQVLEGGEQFF
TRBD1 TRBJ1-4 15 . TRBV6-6 TGTGCCAGCAGTCCTACCCGACAGGGGGGAGAAAAACTGTTTTTT CASSPTRQGGEKLFF
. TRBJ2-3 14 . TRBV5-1 TGCGCCAGCAGCTTGGAGGGAGTCACAGATACGCAGTATTTT CASSLEGVTDTQYF
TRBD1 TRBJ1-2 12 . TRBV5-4 TGTGCCAGCAGCGGGGACAGGGAATCCTACACCTTC CASSGDRESYTF
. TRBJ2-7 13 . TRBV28 TGTGCCAGCAGGACAGGCAGAGGGTACGAGCAGTACTTC CASRTGRGYEQYF
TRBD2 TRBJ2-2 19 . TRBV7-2 TGTGCCAGCAGCGCCCGGACTAGCGGGAGAGGTCGCGGAACCGGGGAGCTGTTTTTT CASSARTSGRGRGTGELFF
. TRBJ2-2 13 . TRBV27 TGTGCCAGCAGTTTTAGTAACACCGGGGAGCTGTTTTTT CASSFSNTGELFF
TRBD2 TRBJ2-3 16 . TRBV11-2 TGTGCCAGCAGCCTGGGACTAGCGGGGAGCACAGATACGCAGTATTTT CASSLGLAGSTDTQYF
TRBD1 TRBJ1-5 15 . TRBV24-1 TGTGCCACCAGTGAGGGGGACAGCAGTATATTTCCCCAGCATTTT CATSEGDSSIFPQHF
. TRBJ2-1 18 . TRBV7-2 TGTGCCAGCAGCCCCCGGACAGGGGGCCCTAGCGGGAGGGCCGAGCAGTTCTTC CASSPRTGGPSGRAEQFF
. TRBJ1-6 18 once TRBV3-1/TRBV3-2 TGTGCCAGCAGCCAAGACCCCAACAGGGTTGGATATAATTCACTCCTCCACTTT CASSQDPNRVGYNSLLHF
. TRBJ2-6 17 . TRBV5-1 TGCGCCAGCAGCTTGGAATTGCGGGTCCCTGGGGCCAACGTCCTGACTTTC CASSLELRVPGANVLTF
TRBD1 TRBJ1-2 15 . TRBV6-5 TGTGCCAGCATCCGAACCGGGACAGGGGCAAATGGCTACACCTTC CASIRTGTGANGYTF
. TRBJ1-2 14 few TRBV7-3 TGTGCCAGCAGCCTAGATTCTTTCAACTATGGCTACACCTTC CASSLDSFNYGYTF